The clone carrying this T cell receptor beta chain has a handful of counts. Documented time point: newly diagnosed GD, antithyroid drugs for less than 3 months. Extracted PBMC RNA gave rise to the TCR library. The source of the sample is a study of regulatory T cells in long-lasting Graves disease. Building of the TCR beta libraries involved iRepertoire HTBI primers and Arm-PCR of CDR3 regions. TCRdb itself ran the multiplex PCR reads through MiXCR, one entry per CDR3 protein. The sample carries roughly 500,000 distinct CDR3 sequences, approximately 15% recorded once. These data also featured in a second study, about T cells in Graves' hyperthyroidism and ophthalmopathy.

The sample consisted of peripheral blood mononuclear cells (PBMCs), taken at new diagnosis, from a patient treated with antithyroid drugs. The TCR sequence derives from a man aged 30-40 years with Graves disease.

CDR3 coding DNA: TGTGCCAGCTCCCCCCTGGGGAACTATAATTCACCCCTCCACTTT. It translates to CASSPLGNYNSPLHF. The chain joins TRBV18 to TRBJ1-6; D unclear. The CDR3 sequence is 15 residues long. V lost 6 bases to trimming and J lost 3 bases, with 12 bases between them. CDR1 and CDR2 (germline): KGHSH, LQKENI.